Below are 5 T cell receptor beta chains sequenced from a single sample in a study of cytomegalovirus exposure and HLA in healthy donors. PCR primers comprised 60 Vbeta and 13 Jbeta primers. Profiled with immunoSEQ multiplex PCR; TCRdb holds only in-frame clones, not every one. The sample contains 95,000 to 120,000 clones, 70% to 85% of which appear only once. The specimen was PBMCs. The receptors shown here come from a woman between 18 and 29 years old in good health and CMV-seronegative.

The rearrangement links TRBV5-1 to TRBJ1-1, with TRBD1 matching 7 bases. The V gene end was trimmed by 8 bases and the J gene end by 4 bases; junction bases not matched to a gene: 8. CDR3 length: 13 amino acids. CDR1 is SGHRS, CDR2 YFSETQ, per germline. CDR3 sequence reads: CASNGQVGTEAFF. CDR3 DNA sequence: TGCGCCAGTAATGGACAGGTGGGCACTGAAGCTTTCTTT. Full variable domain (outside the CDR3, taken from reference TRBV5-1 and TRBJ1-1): KAGVTQTPRYLIKTRGQQVTLSCSPISGHRSVSWYQQTPGQGLQFLFEYFSETQRNKGNFPGRFSGRQFSNSRSEMNVSTLELGDSALYLCASNGQVGTEAFFGQGTRLTVV.

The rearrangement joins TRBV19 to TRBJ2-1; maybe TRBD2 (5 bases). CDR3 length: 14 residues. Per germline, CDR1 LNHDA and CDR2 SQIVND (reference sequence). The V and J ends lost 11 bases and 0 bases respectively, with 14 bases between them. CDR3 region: CASKRGSSYNEQFF. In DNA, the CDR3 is TGTGCCTCCAAGCGAGGGAGCTCCTACAATGAGCAGTTCTTC.

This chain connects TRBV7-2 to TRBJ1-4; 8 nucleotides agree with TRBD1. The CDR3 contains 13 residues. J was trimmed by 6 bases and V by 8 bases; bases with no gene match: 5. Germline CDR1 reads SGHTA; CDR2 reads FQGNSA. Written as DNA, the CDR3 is TGTGCCAGCTCGGGACAGGCCTATGAAAAACTGTTTTTT. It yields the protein CASSGQAYEKLFF. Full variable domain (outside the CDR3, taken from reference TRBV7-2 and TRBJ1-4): GAGVSQSPSNKVTEKGKDVELRCDPISGHTALYWYRQSLGQGLEFLIYFQGNSAPDKSGLPSDRFSAERTGGSVSTLTIQRTQQEDSAVYLCASSGQAYEKLFFGSGTQLSVL.

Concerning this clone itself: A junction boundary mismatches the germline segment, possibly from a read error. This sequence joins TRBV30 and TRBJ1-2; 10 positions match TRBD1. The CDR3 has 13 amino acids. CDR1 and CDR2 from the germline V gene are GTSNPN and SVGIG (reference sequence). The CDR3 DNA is TGTGCCTGGACCCCGACAGGGGGCTATGGCCACACCTTC. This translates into CAWTPTGGYGHTF. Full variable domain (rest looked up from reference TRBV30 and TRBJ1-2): SQTIHQWPATLVQPVGSPLSLECTVEGTSNPNLYWYRQAAGRGLQLLFYSVGIGQISSEVPQNLSASRPQDRQFILSSKKLLLSDSGFYLCAWTPTGGYGHTFGSGTRLTVV.

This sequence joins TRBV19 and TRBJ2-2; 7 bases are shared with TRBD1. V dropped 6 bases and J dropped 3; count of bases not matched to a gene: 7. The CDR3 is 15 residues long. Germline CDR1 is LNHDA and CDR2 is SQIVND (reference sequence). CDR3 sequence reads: CASSRAGTDTGELFF. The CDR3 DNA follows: TGTGCCAGTAGCCGAGCCGGGACAGACACCGGGGAGCTGTTTTTT.